The 24 T cell receptor beta chains below come from one sample, sequenced in a study of monozygotic twins with cystic fibrosis. Assay used: immunoSEQ multiplex PCR; TCRdb lists only in-frame clones, some missing. There are 30,000 to 40,000 clones in the sample; around 96% occur only once, and roughly 0.15% lies in the top ten. The sequenced sample consisted of blood. The source is a girl under 10 years old with cystic fibrosis.

This chain links TRBV15 with TRBJ2-7; D call uncertain. The germline gives CDR1 LNHNV, CDR2 YYDKDF (reference sequence). This CDR3 has 14 residues. The V end lost 1 base, the J end lost 0 bases, and 7 bases lay between the germline ends. This CDR3 is CATSRGAGSYEQYF. The CDR3 region has the DNA TGTGCCACCAGCAGAGGAGCCGGCTCCTACGAGCAGTACTTC.

V usage is TRBV11-2 and J usage is TRBJ1-5; D gene uncertain. This CDR3 comprises 13 residues. Germline V lookup: CDR1 SGHAT, CDR2 FQNNGV. Trimming left V 5 bases short and J 7 bases short, with 12 bases between. CDR3 DNA sequence: TGTGCCAGCAGCCTAGGAGGGCGCCAGCCCCAGCATTTT. This codes for CASSLGGRQPQHF.

The CDR3 is CASSPRQQGLLYEQYF. CDR3 sequence (DNA): TGTGCCAGCTCACCAAGACAACAGGGCCTCCTTTACGAGCAGTACTTC. This chain joins TRBV18 and TRBJ2-7; tentatively, D is TRBD1 (6 bases). V gave up 2 bases and J gave up 4 bases, with 18 bases separating them. The germline CDR1 and CDR2 sequences are KGHSH and LQKENI. CDR3 size: 16 residues.

The chain is built from TRBV19 and TRBJ1-1; D gene uncertain. V was shortened by 3 bases and J by 1 base, with 6 bases between the two germline ends. The CDR3 loop spans 13 amino acids. Germline lookup yields CDR1 LNHDA and CDR2 SQIVND (reference sequence). The CDR3: CASSIARNTEAFF. The CDR3 DNA follows: TGTGCCAGTAGTATCGCCAGGAACACTGAAGCTTTCTTT.

J is TRBJ1-1 and V is TRBV28; unclear D gene. The CDR3 covers 13 residues. Germline V gene sequence: CDR1 MDHEN, CDR2 SYDVKM. V lost 8 bases and J 5 bases, leaving 15 bases between the germline ends. CDR3 region: CASDRTLRTEAFF. CDR3 DNA sequence: TGTGCCAGCGACCGGACCCTGAGGACTGAAGCTTTCTTT.

The CDR3 is CASSANRDNQPQHF. Here the CDR3 DNA reads TGTGCCAGTAGTGCCAACAGGGACAATCAGCCCCAGCATTTT. V gene TRBV19 combines with J gene TRBJ1-5, with D possibly matching TRBD1 (6 bases). This CDR3 spans 14 amino acids. The ends were cut back, 5 bases at V and 3 bases at J, with 11 bases in the middle. Germline V gene data show CDR1 as LNHDA and CDR2 as SQIVND (reference sequence).

This clone showed up just once. V usage is TRBV4-2 and J usage is TRBJ1-2, with TRBD1 matching 7 bases. The germline CDR1 and CDR2 sequences are LGHNA and YNFKEQ. The length of the CDR3 is 17 residues. Trimming removed 1 base from V and 8 bases from J; junction bases left unmatched: 16. This CDR3 is CASSQGQEGQLKRGYTF. Here the CDR3 DNA reads TGTGCCAGCAGCCAAGGGCAGGAGGGACAGCTTAAGAGGGGCTACACCTTC.

This clone was picked up one time. The chain uses TRBV4-1 and TRBJ2-1; 13 nucleotides line up with TRBD2. This CDR3 spans 16 amino acids. Germline CDR1 is MGHRA and CDR2 is YSYEKL. V gave up 4 bases and J gave up 6 bases; unmatched junction bases: 6. CDR3 sequence reads: CASSLWTSGSFNEQFF. Written as DNA, the CDR3 is TGCGCCAGCAGCCTGTGGACTAGCGGGAGTTTCAATGAGCAGTTCTTC.

This sequence joins TRBV7-2 and TRBJ2-5, with a weak D call TRBD1 (5 bases). Trimming stripped 5 bases from V and 2 bases from J, with 9 bases between. The length of the CDR3 is 13 residues. Germline assignment: CDR1 SGHTA and CDR2 FQGNSA. CDR3 in amino acids: CASSLWTQETQYF. CDR3 sequence (DNA): TGTGCCAGCAGCCTATGGACACAAGAGACCCAGTACTTC. The full variable domain, rest sourced from reference TRBV7-2 and TRBJ2-5, is GAGVSQSPSNKVTEKGKDVELRCDPISGHTALYWYRQSLGQGLEFLIYFQGNSAPDKSGLPSDRFSAERTGGSVSTLTIQRTQQEDSAVYLCASSLWTQETQYFGPGTRLLVL.

This rearrangement joins TRBV10-3 to TRBJ2-6; D unresolved. The CDR3 runs to 15 residues. CDR1 and CDR2 (germline): ENHRY, SYGVKD. V was cut by 2 bases and J by 0 bases, with 5 bases left in between. The CDR3 coding sequence is TGTGCCATCAGTGAGCATATCTCTGGGGCCAACGTCCTGACTTTC. It yields the protein CAISEHISGANVLTF.

The chain carries TRBV5-6 and TRBJ1-2; TRBD1 is a possible D gene (5 bases). The CDR3 runs to 14 residues. Trimming left V 1 base short and J 2 bases short, with 9 bases between. Germline V CDR1 and CDR2: SGHDT, YYEEEE. The DNA of the CDR3 is TGTGCCAGCAGCTTGATCCCAGGGAACTATGGCTACACCTTC. As protein: CASSLIPGNYGYTF.

The chain recombines TRBV27 with TRBJ2-1; D call uncertain. Trimming shortened V by 3 bases and J by 0 bases, and 9 bases separated the two germline ends. The CDR3 is 15 amino acids. The germline V gene has CDR1 MNHEY and CDR2 SMNVEV (reference sequence). The CDR3 DNA reads as TGTGCCAGCAGTTTGACTGTCAACTCCTACAATGAGCAGTTCTTC. Its translation is CASSLTVNSYNEQFF.

The V and J genes are TRBV6-5 and TRBJ1-5, with D possibly TRBD1 on 6 matching bases. Germline V gene data show CDR1 as MNHEY and CDR2 as SVGAGI. V lost 0 bases and J 2 bases, leaving 8 bases between the germline ends. The CDR3 runs 15 residues. In nucleotides, the CDR3 is TGTGCCAGCAGTTACTCACGACAGGGCAATCAGCCCCAGCATTTT. Translating it yields CASSYSRQGNQPQHF.

In this sample, this clone turned up once. The chain combines TRBV7-9 with TRBJ2-7, with 8 nucleotides matching TRBD2. This CDR3 has 15 residues. Germline lookup yields CDR1 SEHNR and CDR2 FQNEAQ (reference sequence). With 10 bases clipped from V and 2 bases from J, the junction kept 13 bases outside the gene matches. The CDR3 loop is CATAIAGGPPYEQYF. DNA of the CDR3: TGTGCCACCGCCATTGCGGGAGGCCCCCCCTACGAGCAGTACTTC.

This rearrangement joins TRBV28 to TRBJ2-6; 8 bases map to TRBD1. The CDR3 length is 15 residues. CDR1 and CDR2 (germline): MDHEN, SYDVKM. V shed 6 bases, J shed 3 bases, and the junction held 4 bases outside the gene matches. CDR3 nucleotides: TGTGCCAGCAGCAAGACAGGGGTTGGGGCCAACGTCCTGACTTTC. Amino acids: CASSKTGVGANVLTF.

As DNA, the CDR3 is TGTGCCAGCAGTTTAGGCACGATCTCTGGGGCCAACGTCCTGACTTTC. It codes for CASSLGTISGANVLTF. This rearrangement joins TRBV28 to TRBJ2-6; D call uncertain. The V end was cut by 2 bases, the J end by 0 bases, with 8 bases between. Germline values: CDR1 MDHEN, CDR2 SYDVKM. The CDR3 covers 16 residues.

The chain links TRBV5-1 to TRBJ2-5; D is possibly TRBD2 (6 bases). Trimming left V 4 bases short and J 0 bases short, with 10 bases between. Per germline, CDR1 SGHRS and CDR2 YFSETQ. This CDR3 is 14 amino acids long. Here the CDR3 reads CASSMRGYQETQYF. The CDR3 DNA follows: TGCGCCAGCAGCATGCGGGGATACCAAGAGACCCAGTACTTC.

This chain joins TRBV6-5 and TRBJ1-1; D unresolved. Trimming took 2 bases from V and 8 from J, leaving 12 bases between them. The length of the CDR3 is 13 residues. Germline V gives CDR1 MNHEY, CDR2 SVGAGI. The CDR3: CASSYAGNLEAFF. The CDR3 coding sequence is TGTGCCAGCAGTTACGCTGGGAATCTGGAAGCTTTCTTT.

This sequence joins TRBV30 and TRBJ2-7; TRBD2 aligns across 9 bases. Germline CDR1 GTSNPN, CDR2 SVGIG (reference sequence). The CDR3 length is 13 residues. With 2 bases clipped from V and 6 bases from J, the junction kept 5 bases outside the gene matches. CDR3 sequence reads: CAWSLAGLGEQYF. CDR3 nucleotides: TGTGCCTGGAGTCTAGCGGGACTTGGCGAGCAGTACTTC.

The J gene is TRBJ1-2, the V gene TRBV5-1; 7 bases agree with TRBD1. CDR1 is SGHRS, CDR2 YFSETQ, per germline. The ends lost 3 bases at V and 4 bases at J; junction bases unmatched: 12. This CDR3 contains 16 residues. The CDR3 DNA reads as TGCGCCAGCAGCTCAGACCAGACAGGGAGAATCTATGGCTACACCTTC. Residues: CASSSDQTGRIYGYTF.

The gene calls are TRBV5-1 and TRBJ1-1; 10 bases align to TRBD1. Germline values: CDR1 SGHRS, CDR2 YFSETQ. Trimming cost V 0 bases and J 12 bases; bases outside gene matches: 8. The CDR3 loop spans 14 amino acids. This CDR3 reads CASSLALGQGGTFF. The DNA for the CDR3 is TGCGCCAGCAGCTTGGCTCTAGGACAGGGGGGGACTTTCTTT.

V and J are TRBV5-1 and TRBJ2-1, with no clear D. CDR3 length equals 13 residues. Germline lookup yields CDR1 SGHRS and CDR2 YFSETQ. The V end was cut by 4 bases, the J end by 5 bases, with 10 bases between. The CDR3: CASSTGPDNEQFF. CDR3 DNA sequence: TGCGCCAGCAGCACCGGACCAGACAATGAGCAGTTCTTC.

The chain recombines TRBV5-1 with TRBJ2-7, with D perhaps TRBD1 (5 bases). Germline values: CDR1 SGHRS, CDR2 YFSETQ. V lost 0 bases to trimming and J lost 1 base, with 8 bases between them. This CDR3 has 14 residues. The CDR3 DNA sequence: TGCGCCAGCAGCTTGGTTACAGGTTCCTACGAGCAGTACTTC. It yields the protein CASSLVTGSYEQYF.

This chain links TRBV7-8 with TRBJ2-7, with D tentatively TRBD1 (6 bases). The CDR3 covers 15 residues. In germline, CDR1 is SGHVS, CDR2 FQNEAQ. The V end lost 2 bases, the J end lost 3 bases, and 14 bases lay between the germline ends. CDR3 residues: CASSLYRKGVYEQYF. The CDR3, as DNA: TGTGCCAGCAGCTTATATCGTAAGGGGGTCTACGAGCAGTACTTC.